This TCR beta chain was sequenced for a study of response to subunit inactivated influenza vaccine. Study conclusions and caveats: Authors suggested few new T cells are recruited by each seasonal influenza vaccination.

CDR3 length equals 15 residues. The ends lost 6 bases at V and 4 bases at J; junction bases unmatched: 7. Germline CDR1 reads MNHEY; CDR2 reads SMNVEV (reference sequence). For this clonotype: Antigen specificity is unknown.

TCRdb passed the RT-PCR reads through MiXCR, listing each CDR3 protein once. Altogether over 400,000 distinct CDR3 sequences are present, roughly 11% being singletons, with the ten largest covering about 12%. Sequenced material: PBMCs from blood, taken more than 35 days after vaccination. The V call is TRBV27, the J call TRBJ2-1, with 9 bases fitting TRBD2. The clonotype originates from a man over 45 who received an inactivated influenza vaccine. CDR3 loop: CASRARTSEYNEQFF. The CDR3 DNA reads as TGTGCCAGCAGGGCGAGGACTAGCGAGTACAATGAGCAGTTCTTC.